This T cell receptor (beta chain) stems from a study of blood T cell repertoires in COVID-19. Study overall: The analysed material was cDNA or gDNA that came from T cells, B-cell-depleted T cells, or PBMCs.

Germline CDR1 SGHVS, CDR2 FNYEAQ. This CDR3 has 13 amino acids. J was trimmed by 9 bases and V by 5 bases; bases with no gene match: 3. Cohort allocation depended upon clinical history that participants reported. Assay used: immunoSEQ multiplex PCR; TCRdb lists only in-frame clones, some missing. This sample carries 140,000 or so clones, over 80% of them seen once, and the ten largest clones take about 11%. This clonotype was sampled from a man in his sixties who had recovered from COVID-19. The source material was PBMCs or T cells enriched from blood (not recorded which). The chain joins TRBV7-6 to TRBJ1-6; 8 nucleotides align to TRBD1. CDR3 bases: TGTGCCAGCAGCATAGGACAGGGTTCACCCCTCCACTTT. Its translation is CASSIGQGSPLHF.